The rows below give T cell receptor beta chains drawn from one sample of a study of T-cell reconstitution after alpha-beta-depleted transplantation in children. TCRdb itself ran the PCR reads through MiXCR, one entry per CDR3 protein. The sample contains 800,000 to 1,000,000 distinct CDR3 sequences, about 26% of which appear only once. This sample comprised PBMCs, mostly from graft donor cells, obtained 360 days after TCRalphabeta/CD19-depleted stem cell transplant. The receptor set was obtained from a boy in the first two years of life who had a stem cell transplant for SCID, so the T cells may come from the graft donor. Both conserved end residues are part of each CDR3. The D gene is left open where the match is weak. Part of the rows lack a size; the others show once, few, many or a class for expanded clones.

size	V	J	D	DNA	CDR3
few	TRBV29-1	TRBJ2-7	-	TGCAGCGTTATAACCTCTCTGGGGGAGCAGTACTTC	CSVITSLGEQYF
-	TRBV12-3/TRBV12-4	TRBJ2-3	-	TGTGCCAGCAGTTTTTCCCTATCGTGGGGCCGTGCTAGCACAGATACGCAGTATTTT	CASSFSLSWGRASTDTQYF
-	TRBV5-1	TRBJ1-1	-	TGCGCCAGCAGCTTGGTATTCTCGAACACTGAAGCTTTCTTT	CASSLVFSNTEAFF
-	TRBV6-5	TRBJ1-2	TRBD1	TGTGCCAGCAGTTTCAGGACAGGGGTCTATGGCTACACCTTC	CASSFRTGVYGYTF
few	TRBV28	TRBJ2-7	TRBD2	TGTGCCAGCACCGGGGGGTATTACGAGCAGTACTTC	CASTGGYYEQYF
-	TRBV4-2	TRBJ2-5	-	TGTGCCAGCAGCCATCTTCTAGCCTTTCAAGAGACCCAGTACTTC	CASSHLLAFQETQYF
-	TRBV29-1	TRBJ2-2	-	TGCAGCGTTCGGGACAAACAGTTCACCGGGGAGCTGTTTTTT	CSVRDKQFTGELFF
-	TRBV5-5	TRBJ2-5	TRBD1	TGTGCCAGCAGCTCAGGGGGCGGAGGAGAGACCCAGTACTTC	CASSSGGGGETQYF
-	TRBV6-1	TRBJ2-2	-	TGTGCCAGCAGTGAACCGGGGGAGAACACCGGGGAGCTGTTTTTT	CASSEPGENTGELFF
-	TRBV3-1	TRBJ1-6	-	TGTGCCAGCAGCCAAGAACCCGGTGCACCCCTCCACTTT	CASSQEPGAPLHF
-	TRBV27	TRBJ2-7	-	TGTGCCAGCAGTTTATTCCCCCGGGGGGCCCAATACGAGCAGTACTTC	CASSLFPRGAQYEQYF
-	TRBV12-3/TRBV12-4	TRBJ1-5	TRBD1	TGTGCCAGCATCCGAAACAGGGGGAATCAGCCCCAGCATTTT	CASIRNRGNQPQHF
-	TRBV7-2	TRBJ2-3	-	TGTGCCAGCAGCTATACAGGGATTAGGGGGGATACGCAGTATTTT	CASSYTGIRGDTQYF
-	TRBV24-1	TRBJ2-1	TRBD1	TGTGCCACCAGTGATTTTGGGACAGGGACCTACAATGAGCAGTTCTTC	CATSDFGTGTYNEQFF
-	TRBV25-1	TRBJ2-1	-	TGTGCCAGCAGTGAGGCGGTCAGTAACAATGAGCAGTTCTTC	CASSEAVSNNEQFF
-	TRBV7-8	TRBJ2-3	TRBD1	TGTGCCAGCAGCTCCGACCCACCGGGACAGACCCCATGGGATACGCAGTATTTT	CASSSDPPGQTPWDTQYF